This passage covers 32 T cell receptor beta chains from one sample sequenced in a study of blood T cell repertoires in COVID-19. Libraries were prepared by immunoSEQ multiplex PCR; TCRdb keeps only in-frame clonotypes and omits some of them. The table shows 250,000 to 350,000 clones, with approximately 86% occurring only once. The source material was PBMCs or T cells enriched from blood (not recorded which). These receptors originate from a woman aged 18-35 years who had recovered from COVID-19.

CDR3 amino acids: CASSSGTGNTGELFF. In DNA, the CDR3 is TGTGCCAGCAGCTCCGGGACAGGGAACACCGGGGAGCTGTTTTTT. The chain links TRBV5-4 to TRBJ2-2; 8 bases are a match to TRBD1. V dropped 3 bases and J dropped 1; count of bases not matched to a gene: 2. In germline, CDR1 is SGHNT, CDR2 YYREEE (reference sequence). The CDR3 totals 15 residues. Full variable domain (remainder filled in from reference TRBV5-4 and TRBJ2-2): ETGVTQSPTHLIKTRGQQVTLRCSSQSGHNTVSWYQQALGQGPQFIFQYYREEENGRGNFPPRFSGLQFPNYSSELNVNALELDDSALYLCASSSGTGNTGELFFGEGSRLTVL.

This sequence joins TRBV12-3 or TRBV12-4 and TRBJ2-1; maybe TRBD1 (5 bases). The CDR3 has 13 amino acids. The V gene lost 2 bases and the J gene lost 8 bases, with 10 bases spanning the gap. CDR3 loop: CASSLFGHDEQFF. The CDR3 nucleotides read TGTGCCAGCAGTTTATTCGGACACGATGAGCAGTTCTTC.

The CDR3 loop is CASSRLEDNTEAFF. CDR3 bases: TGTGCCAGCAGCCGCCTTGAGGATAACACTGAAGCTTTCTTT. The genes are TRBV6-4 and TRBJ1-1; no definite D call. Per the germline V gene, CDR1 is MRHNA and CDR2 is SNTAGT. This CDR3 is built from 14 residues. Between the trimmed V and J ends, which lost 6 bases and 2 bases, there was a span of 13 bases.

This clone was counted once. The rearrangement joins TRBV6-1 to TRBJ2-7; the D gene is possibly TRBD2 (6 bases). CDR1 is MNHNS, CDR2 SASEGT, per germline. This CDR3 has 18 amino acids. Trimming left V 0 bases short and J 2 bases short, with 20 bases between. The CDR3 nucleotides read TGTGCCAGCAGTGAAGCGCTTTGGAGGGAATCGGGCACCTACGAGCAGTACTTC. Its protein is CASSEALWRESGTYEQYF.

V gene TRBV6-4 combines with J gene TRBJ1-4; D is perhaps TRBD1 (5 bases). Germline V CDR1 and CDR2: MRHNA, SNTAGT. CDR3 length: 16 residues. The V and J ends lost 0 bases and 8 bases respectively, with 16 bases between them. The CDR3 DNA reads TGTGCCAGCAGTGACTCTTTGGCAGGGTGGGGAGAAAAACTGTTTTTT. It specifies CASSDSLAGWGEKLFF.

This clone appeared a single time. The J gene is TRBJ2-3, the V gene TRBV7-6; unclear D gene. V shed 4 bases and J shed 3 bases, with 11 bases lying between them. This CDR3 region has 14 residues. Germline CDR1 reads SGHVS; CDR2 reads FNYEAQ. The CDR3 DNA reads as TGTGCCAGCAGCTCCGACACGACGACAGATACGCAGTATTTT. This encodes CASSSDTTTDTQYF.

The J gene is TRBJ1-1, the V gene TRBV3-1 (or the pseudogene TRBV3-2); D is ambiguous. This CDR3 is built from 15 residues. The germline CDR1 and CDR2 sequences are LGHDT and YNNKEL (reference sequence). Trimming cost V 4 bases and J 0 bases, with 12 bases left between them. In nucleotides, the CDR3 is TGTGCCAGCAGCCTCTCCGGGTGGATGAACACTGAAGCTTTCTTT. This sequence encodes CASSLSGWMNTEAFF.

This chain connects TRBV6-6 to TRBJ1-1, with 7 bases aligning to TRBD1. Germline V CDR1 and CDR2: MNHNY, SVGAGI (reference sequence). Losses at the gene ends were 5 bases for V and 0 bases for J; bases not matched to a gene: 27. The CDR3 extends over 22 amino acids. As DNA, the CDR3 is TGTGCCAGCAGTCCCTACCTCCTCGACATTACAGGGGTGGGCTCCATGAACACTGAAGCTTTCTTT. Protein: CASSPYLLDITGVGSMNTEAFF.

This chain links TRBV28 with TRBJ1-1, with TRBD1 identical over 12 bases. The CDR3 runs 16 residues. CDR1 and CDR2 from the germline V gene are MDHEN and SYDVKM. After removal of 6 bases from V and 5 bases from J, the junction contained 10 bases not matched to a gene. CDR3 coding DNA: TGTGCCAGCAGCAGACCGGGACAGGGGGCAGGGACTGAAGCTTTCTTT. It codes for CASSRPGQGAGTEAFF. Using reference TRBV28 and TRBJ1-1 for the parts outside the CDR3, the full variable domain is DVKVTQSSRYLVKRTGEKVFLECVQDMDHENMFWYRQDPGLGLRLIYFSYDVKMKEKGDIPEGYSVSREKKERFSLILESASTNQTSMYLCASSRPGQGAGTEAFFGQGTRLTVV.

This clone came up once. The CDR3 loop reads CASGTRGDTGELFF. Written as DNA, the CDR3 is TGTGCCAGTGGGACCAGGGGAGACACCGGGGAGCTGTTTTTT. The rearrangement uses TRBV19 and TRBJ2-2, with a weak D call TRBD1 (6 bases). V lost 8 bases and J lost 3, with 13 bases in between. The CDR3 has 14 amino acids. Germline loops: CDR1 LNHDA, CDR2 SQIVND (reference sequence).

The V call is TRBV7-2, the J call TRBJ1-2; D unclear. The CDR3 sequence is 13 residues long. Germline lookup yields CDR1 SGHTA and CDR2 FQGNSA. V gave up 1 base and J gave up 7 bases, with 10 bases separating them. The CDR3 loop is CASSLEWGGGYTF. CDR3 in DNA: TGTGCCAGCAGCTTAGAATGGGGAGGTGGCTACACCTTC. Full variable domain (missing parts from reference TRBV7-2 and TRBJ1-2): GAGVSQSPSNKVTEKGKDVELRCDPISGHTALYWYRQSLGQGLEFLIYFQGNSAPDKSGLPSDRFSAERTGGSVSTLTIQRTQQEDSAVYLCASSLEWGGGYTFGSGTRLTVV.

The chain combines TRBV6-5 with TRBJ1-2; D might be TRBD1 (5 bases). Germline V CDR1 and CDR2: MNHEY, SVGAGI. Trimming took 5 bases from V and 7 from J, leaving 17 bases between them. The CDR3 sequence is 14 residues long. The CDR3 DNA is TGTGCCAGCAGTCACCGGGACTACCGGCGTGGCTACACCTTC. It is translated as CASSHRDYRRGYTF.

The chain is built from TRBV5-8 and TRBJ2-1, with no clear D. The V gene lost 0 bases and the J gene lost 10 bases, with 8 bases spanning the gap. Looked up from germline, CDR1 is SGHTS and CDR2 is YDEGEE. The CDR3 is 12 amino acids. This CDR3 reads CASSLDFREQFF. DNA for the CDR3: TGTGCCAGCAGCTTGGATTTCAGGGAGCAGTTCTTC.

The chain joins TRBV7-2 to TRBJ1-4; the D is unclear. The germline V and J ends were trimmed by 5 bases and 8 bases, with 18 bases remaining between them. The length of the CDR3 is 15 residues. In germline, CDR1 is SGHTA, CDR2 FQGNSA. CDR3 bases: TGTGCCAGCAGCGTCGCACAGTCTGTTTTCGAAAAACTGTTTTTT. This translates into CASSVAQSVFEKLFF.

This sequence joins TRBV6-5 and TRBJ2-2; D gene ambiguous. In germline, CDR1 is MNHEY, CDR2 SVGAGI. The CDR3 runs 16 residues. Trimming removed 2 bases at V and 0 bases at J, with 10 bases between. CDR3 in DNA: TGTGCCAGCAGTTACAGACATTTTACGAACACCGGGGAGCTGTTTTTT. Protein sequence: CASSYRHFTNTGELFF.

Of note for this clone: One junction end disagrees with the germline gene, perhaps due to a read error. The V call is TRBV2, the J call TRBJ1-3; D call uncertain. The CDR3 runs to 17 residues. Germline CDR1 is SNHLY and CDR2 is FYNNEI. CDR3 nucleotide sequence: TGTGCCAGCAGTGAACGTCGAGGATCCCTCTCTCGAAACACCATATATTTT. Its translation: CASSERRGSLSRNTIYF. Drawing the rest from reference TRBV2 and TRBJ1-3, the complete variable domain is EPEVTQTPSHQVTQMGQEVILRCVPISNHLYFYWYRQILGQKVEFLVSFYNNEISEKSEIFDDQFSVERPDGSNFTLKIRSTKLEDSAMYFCASSERRGSLSRNTIYFGEGSWLTVV.

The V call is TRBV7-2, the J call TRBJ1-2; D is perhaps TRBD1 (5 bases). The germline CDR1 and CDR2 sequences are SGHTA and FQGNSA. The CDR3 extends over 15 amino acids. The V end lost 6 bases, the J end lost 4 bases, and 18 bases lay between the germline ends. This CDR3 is CASRLAPGTTYGYTF. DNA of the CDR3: TGTGCCAGCAGACTTGCCCCCGGGACTACCTATGGCTACACCTTC.

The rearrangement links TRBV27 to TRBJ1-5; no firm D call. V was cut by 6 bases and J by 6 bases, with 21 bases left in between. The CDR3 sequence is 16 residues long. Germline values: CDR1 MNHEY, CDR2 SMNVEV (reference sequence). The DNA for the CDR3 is TGTGCCAGCAGGCAACTGCAAGCGCGCGGCGGTCAGCCCCAGCATTTT. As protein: CASRQLQARGGQPQHF.

The CDR3 sequence: CASRQGALENEQFF. In DNA, the CDR3 is TGCGCCAGCCGACAGGGGGCACTGGAGAATGAGCAGTTCTTC. This chain connects TRBV23-1 to TRBJ2-1; 10 nucleotides agree with TRBD1. TRBV23-1 qualifies as an ORF whose function is uncertain. V was clipped by 8 bases and J by 7 bases; unmatched bases: 8. The CDR3 is 14 amino acids.

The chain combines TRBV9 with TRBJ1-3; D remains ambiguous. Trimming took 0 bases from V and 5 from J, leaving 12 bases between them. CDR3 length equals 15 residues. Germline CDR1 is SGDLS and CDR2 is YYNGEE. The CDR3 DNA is TGTGCCAGCAGCGTAGGCGGCAGTTTTAGAAACACCATATATTTT. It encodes CASSVGGSFRNTIYF.

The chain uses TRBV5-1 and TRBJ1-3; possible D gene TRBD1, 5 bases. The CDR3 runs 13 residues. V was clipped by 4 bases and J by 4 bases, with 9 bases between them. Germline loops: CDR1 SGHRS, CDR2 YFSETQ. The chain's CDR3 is CASSENRGNTIYF. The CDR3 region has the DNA TGCGCCAGCAGCGAAAACAGGGGAAACACCATATATTTT. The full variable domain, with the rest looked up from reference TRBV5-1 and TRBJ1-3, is KAGVTQTPRYLIKTRGQQVTLSCSPISGHRSVSWYQQTPGQGLQFLFEYFSETQRNKGNFPGRFSGRQFSNSRSEMNVSTLELGDSALYLCASSENRGNTIYFGEGSWLTVV.

DNA for the CDR3: TGTGCCAGCAGCTTACCCGAAGCGGGAGGATTCACAGATACGCAGTATTTT. Its translation is CASSLPEAGGFTDTQYF. The V call is TRBV7-9, the J call TRBJ2-3; 9 bases are shared with TRBD2. V was clipped by 2 bases and J by 2 bases; unmatched bases: 8. This CDR3 spans 17 amino acids. Germline CDR1 and CDR2: SEHNR and FQNEAQ (reference sequence).

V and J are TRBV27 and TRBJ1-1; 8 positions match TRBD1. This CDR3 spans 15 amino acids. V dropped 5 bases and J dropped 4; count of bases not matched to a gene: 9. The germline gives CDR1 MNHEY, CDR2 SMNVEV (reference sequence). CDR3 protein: CASSRAGQGGTEAFF. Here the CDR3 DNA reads TGTGCCAGCAGTCGAGCTGGACAGGGTGGCACTGAAGCTTTCTTT.

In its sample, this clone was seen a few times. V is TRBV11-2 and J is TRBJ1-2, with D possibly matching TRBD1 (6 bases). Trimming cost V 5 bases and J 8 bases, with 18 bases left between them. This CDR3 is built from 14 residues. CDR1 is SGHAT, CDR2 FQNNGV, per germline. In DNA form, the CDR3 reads TGTGCCAGCAGCCCGAGGGACAAGCCTTGGGGCTACACCTTC. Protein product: CASSPRDKPWGYTF.

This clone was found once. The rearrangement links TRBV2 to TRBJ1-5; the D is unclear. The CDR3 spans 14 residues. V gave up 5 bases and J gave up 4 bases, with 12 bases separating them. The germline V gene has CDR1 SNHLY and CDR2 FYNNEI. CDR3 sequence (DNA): TGTGCCAGCAGTTGGTCAACGGAGAATCAGCCCCAGCATTTT. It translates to CASSWSTENQPQHF. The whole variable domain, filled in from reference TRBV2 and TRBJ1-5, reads EPEVTQTPSHQVTQMGQEVILRCVPISNHLYFYWYRQILGQKVEFLVSFYNNEISEKSEIFDDQFSVERPDGSNFTLKIRSTKLEDSAMYFCASSWSTENQPQHFGDGTRLSIL.

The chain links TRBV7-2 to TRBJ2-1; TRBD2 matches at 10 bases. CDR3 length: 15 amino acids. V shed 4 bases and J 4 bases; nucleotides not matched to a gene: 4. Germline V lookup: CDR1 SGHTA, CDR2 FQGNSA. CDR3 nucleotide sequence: TGTGCCAGCAGCTCACTAGCGGGATTATACAATGAGCAGTTCTTC. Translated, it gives CASSSLAGLYNEQFF.

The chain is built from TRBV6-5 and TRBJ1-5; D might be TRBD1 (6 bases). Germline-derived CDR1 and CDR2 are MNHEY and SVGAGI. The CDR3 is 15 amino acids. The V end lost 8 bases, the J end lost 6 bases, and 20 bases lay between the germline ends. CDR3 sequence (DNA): TGTGCCAGCGAGGGCGGGAGGGGGATCGGTCAGCCCCAGCATTTT. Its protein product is CASEGGRGIGQPQHF.

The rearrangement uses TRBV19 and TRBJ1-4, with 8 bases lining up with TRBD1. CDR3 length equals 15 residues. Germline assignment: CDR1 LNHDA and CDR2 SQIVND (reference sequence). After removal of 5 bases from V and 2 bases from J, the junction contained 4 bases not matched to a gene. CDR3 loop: CASSDRGITNEKLFF. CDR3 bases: TGTGCCAGTAGTGACAGGGGAATTACTAATGAAAAACTGTTTTTT.

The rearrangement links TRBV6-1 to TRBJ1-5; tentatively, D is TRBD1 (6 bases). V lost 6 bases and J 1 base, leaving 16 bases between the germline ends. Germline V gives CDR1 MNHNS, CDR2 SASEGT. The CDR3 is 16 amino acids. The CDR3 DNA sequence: TGTGCCAGCAGCGAACGAACCAGGGGAAGCAATCAGCCCCAGCATTTT. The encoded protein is CASSERTRGSNQPQHF.

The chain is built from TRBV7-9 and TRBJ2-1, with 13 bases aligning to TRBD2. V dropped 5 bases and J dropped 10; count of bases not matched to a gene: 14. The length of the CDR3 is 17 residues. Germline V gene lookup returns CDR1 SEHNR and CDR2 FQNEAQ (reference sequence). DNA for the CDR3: TGTGCCAGCAGCCGCCCTTTTACTAGCGGGGGGGCCGAGGAGCAGTTCTTC. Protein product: CASSRPFTSGGAEEQFF.

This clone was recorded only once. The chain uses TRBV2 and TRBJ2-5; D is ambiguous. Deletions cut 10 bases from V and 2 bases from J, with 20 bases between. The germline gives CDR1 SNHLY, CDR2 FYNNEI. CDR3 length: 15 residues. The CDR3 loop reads CATQPMPAAQETQYF. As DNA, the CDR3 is TGTGCCACCCAGCCCATGCCTGCGGCTCAAGAGACCCAGTACTTC.

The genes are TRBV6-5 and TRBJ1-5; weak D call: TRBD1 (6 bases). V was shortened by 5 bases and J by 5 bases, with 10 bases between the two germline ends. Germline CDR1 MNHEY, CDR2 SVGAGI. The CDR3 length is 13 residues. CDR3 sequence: CASSPGTHQPQHF. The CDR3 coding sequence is TGTGCCAGCAGTCCCGGGACACATCAGCCCCAGCATTTT.